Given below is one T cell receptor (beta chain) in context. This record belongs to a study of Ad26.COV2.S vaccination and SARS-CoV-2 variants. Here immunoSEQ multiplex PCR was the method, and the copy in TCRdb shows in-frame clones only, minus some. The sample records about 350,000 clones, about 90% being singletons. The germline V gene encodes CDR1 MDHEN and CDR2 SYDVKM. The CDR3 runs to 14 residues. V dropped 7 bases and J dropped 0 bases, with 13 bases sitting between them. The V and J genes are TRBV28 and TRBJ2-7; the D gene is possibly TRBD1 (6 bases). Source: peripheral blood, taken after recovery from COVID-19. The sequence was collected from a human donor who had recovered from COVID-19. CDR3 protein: CASTPQGSSYEQYF. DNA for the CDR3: TGTGCCAGCACCCCGCAGGGGAGCTCCTACGAGCAGTACTTC.